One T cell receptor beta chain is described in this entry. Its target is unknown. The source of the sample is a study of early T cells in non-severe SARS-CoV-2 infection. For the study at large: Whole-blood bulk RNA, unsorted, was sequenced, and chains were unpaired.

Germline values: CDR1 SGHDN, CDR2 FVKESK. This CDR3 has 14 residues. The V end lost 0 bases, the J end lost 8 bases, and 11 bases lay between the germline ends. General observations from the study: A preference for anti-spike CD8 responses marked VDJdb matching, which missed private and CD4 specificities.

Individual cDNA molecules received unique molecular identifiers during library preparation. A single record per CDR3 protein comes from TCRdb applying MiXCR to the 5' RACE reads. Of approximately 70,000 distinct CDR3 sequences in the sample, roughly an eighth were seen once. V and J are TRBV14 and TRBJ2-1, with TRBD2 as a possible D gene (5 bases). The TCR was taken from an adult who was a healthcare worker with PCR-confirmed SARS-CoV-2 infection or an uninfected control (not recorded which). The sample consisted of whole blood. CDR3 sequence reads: CASSQDRLADEQFF. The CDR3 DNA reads TGTGCCAGCAGCCAAGATAGGCTAGCCGATGAGCAGTTCTTC.